The present T cell receptor (beta chain) was sequenced within a study of response to subunit inactivated influenza vaccine (dated by TCRdb to 2016 to 2018). Regarding the study in general: Deep quantitative T cell receptor repertoire profiling was used in the study to track responses to a trivalent subunit inactivated influenza vaccine. Overall study results and their limits: It was suggested by the authors that each seasonal influenza vaccination may recruit only a limited number of new T cells.

The library came from RT-PCR. Reads for this sample came from an Illumina HiSeq 2500. Clones were called with MiXCR by TCRdb after fastp trimmed the public reads at Q25, and only in-frame beta chains were retained. CDR3 protein sequences are deduplicated, and each keeps its most common genes and DNA. For this sample there are over 450,000 distinct CDR3 sequences; 13% appear just once. About an eighth of the sample is taken by the ten largest. CDR1 and CDR2 are read off the germline V gene as KGHDR and SFDVKD. Spanning cysteine to phenylalanine, the CDR3 consists of 16 amino acids. The sequence is cut down to CDR3 DNA, 48 bases in frame from base 1. The V end loses 6 bases and the J end loses 2 bases, and a stretch of 18 bases separates them. In this sample, this clonotype turned up a few times. The specificity of this receptor is unknown. Base quality data are lacking; no much larger clone is found one base away.

Sample time point, as interpreted from the label and publication: 45 days after influenza vaccine administration. This receptor was obtained from a man aged 45-60 years who received an inactivated influenza vaccine. Donor details come from another sample of the same person, matched by shared clones. The V and J segments used are TRBV24-1 and TRBJ2-5; the D segment might be TRBD1 or TRBD2, since each matches 7 bases. The sample was PBMCs from blood, taken about 6 weeks after vaccination. The CDR3 here reads CATSPRRGREQETQYF. The DNA reads TGTGCCACCAGTCCCCGAAGGGGGCGGGAGCAAGAGACCCAGTACTTC.